These 11 T cell receptor beta chains were sequenced from one sample in a study of T-cell reconstitution after alpha-beta-depleted transplantation in children. Unique molecular identifiers were incorporated during preparation of the TCRbeta library. TCRdb analysed the PCR reads with MiXCR anew, one entry per CDR3 protein. The sample carries 540,000 or so distinct CDR3 sequences, under 25% recorded once. The sequences come from PBMCs, mostly from graft donor cells, collected 360 days after TCRalphabeta/CD19-depleted stem cell transplant. All receptors derive from a boy in the first two years of life who had a stem cell transplant for acute myeloid leukemia, so the T cells may come from the graft donor.

This clonotype was seen a few times. This rearrangement joins TRBV28 to TRBJ1-1; D gene unclear. The CDR3 runs to 15 residues. Germline V CDR1 and CDR2: MDHEN, SYDVKM. V lost 3 bases to trimming and J lost 0 bases, with 11 bases between them. DNA of the CDR3: TGTGCCAGCAGTTTGCAGACCGATATGAACACTGAAGCTTTCTTT. Translation: CASSLQTDMNTEAFF.

The DNA for the CDR3 is TGCAGTGCTAGAGACCCCCGCGCGGACATAAACAGGGCGCAGTACTTC. This encodes CSARDPRADINRAQYF. The chain joins TRBV20-1 to TRBJ2-5; D is perhaps TRBD1 (6 bases). CDR1 DFQATT and CDR2 SNEGSKA come from the germline V gene (reference sequence). This CDR3 comprises 16 residues. V was shortened by 0 bases and J by 11 bases, with 25 bases between the two germline ends.

The CDR3 is CASSEASSYEQYF. CDR3 DNA: TGTGCCAGCAGTGAAGCTAGCTCCTACGAGCAGTACTTC. The J gene is TRBJ2-7, the V gene TRBV25-1; D is uncertain. The length of the CDR3 is 13 residues. Germline V gene lookup returns CDR1 MGHDK and CDR2 SYGVNS. V lost 2 bases, J lost 0 bases, and 5 bases lay in between.

There are many counts of this clonotype. This chain uses TRBV7-9 with TRBJ1-4; no reliable D call. The CDR3 has 16 residues. The V end lost 1 base, the J end lost 0 bases, and 9 bases lay between the germline ends. Per germline, CDR1 SEHNR and CDR2 FQNEAQ (reference sequence). This CDR3 reads CASSLGWGATNEKLFF. CDR3 coding DNA: TGTGCCAGCAGCTTAGGATGGGGTGCAACTAATGAAAAACTGTTTTTT.

The gene calls are TRBV5-1 and TRBJ2-1; D perhaps matches TRBD1 (6 bases). With 3 bases removed from V and 5 bases from J, the gap between germline ends came to 15 bases. CDR3 length equals 15 residues. The V gene's germline CDR1 is SGHRS and CDR2 YFSETQ. CDR3 in DNA: TGCGCCAGCAGCTCCGGCAGGGGACGGGACAATGAGCAGTTCTTC. Translating it yields CASSSGRGRDNEQFF.

This clonotype was seen at least ten times. The V and J genes are TRBV6-1 and TRBJ2-2; D tentatively fits TRBD1 or TRBD2 (5 bases each). Trimming stripped 7 bases from V and 0 bases from J, with 15 bases between. CDR1 is MNHNS and CDR2 is SASEGT in the germline V gene. The CDR3 totals 16 residues. DNA for the CDR3: TGTGCCAGCATGAGTCCCGGGACGGCGAACACCGGGGAGCTGTTTTTT. The encoded protein is CASMSPGTANTGELFF.

This clonotype was observed at least ten times. J is TRBJ1-1 and V is TRBV28; D ambiguous. Germline CDR1 reads MDHEN; CDR2 reads SYDVKM. The V end was cut by 3 bases, the J end by 3 bases, with 8 bases between. The CDR3 totals 13 residues. The CDR3 spells CASSFPFDTEAFF. CDR3 coding DNA: TGTGCCAGCAGTTTCCCCTTCGACACTGAAGCTTTCTTT.

The chain combines TRBV5-1 with TRBJ2-1; D unresolved. Germline V gene data show CDR1 as SGHRS and CDR2 as YFSETQ. Trimming took off 2 bases at V and 2 bases at J, with 8 bases between the two ends. The CDR3 spans 14 residues. CDR3 DNA sequence: TGCGCCAGCAGCTTCACCCTAACCTACAATGAGCAGTTCTTC. Protein product: CASSFTLTYNEQFF. Based on the CDR3 plus reference TRBV5-1 and TRBJ2-1, the full variable domain is KAGVTQTPRYLIKTRGQQVTLSCSPISGHRSVSWYQQTPGQGLQFLFEYFSETQRNKGNFPGRFSGRQFSNSRSEMNVSTLELGDSALYLCASSFTLTYNEQFFGPGTRLTVL.

This clonotype was observed at least ten times. This rearrangement joins TRBV9 to TRBJ1-6, with D unclear. This CDR3 is 15 amino acids long. Trimming removed 2 bases at V and 9 bases at J, with 15 bases between. Germline values: CDR1 SGDLS, CDR2 YYNGEE. CDR3 residues: CASSVLELNSSPLHF. In DNA, the CDR3 is TGTGCCAGCAGCGTCCTAGAGTTGAATTCTTCACCCCTCCACTTT. Full variable domain (remainder filled in from reference TRBV9 and TRBJ1-6): DSGVTQTPKHLITATGQRVTLRCSPRSGDLSVYWYQQSLDQGLQFLIQYYNGEERAKGNILERFSAQQFPDLHSELNLSSLELGDSALYFCASSVLELNSSPLHFGNGTRLTVT.

The chain recombines TRBV4-2 with TRBJ2-3, with D perhaps matching TRBD1 or TRBD2 (5 bases each). V lost 1 base, J lost 2 bases, and 7 bases lay in between. Germline V lookup: CDR1 LGHNA, CDR2 YNFKEQ. This CDR3 is 14 amino acids long. The CDR3 protein is CASSQVGDTDTQYF. In DNA form, the CDR3 reads TGTGCCAGCAGCCAAGTGGGGGACACAGATACGCAGTATTTT.

This clonotype was observed at least ten times. This rearrangement joins TRBV29-1 to TRBJ2-1, with D possibly matching TRBD2 (5 bases). Germline V gives CDR1 SQVTM, CDR2 ANQGSEA. This CDR3 spans 13 amino acids. V lost 6 bases to trimming and J lost 6 bases, with 15 bases between them. The CDR3 loop reads CSVAPAGGNEQFF. In DNA form, the CDR3 reads TGCAGCGTCGCGCCGGCAGGAGGCAATGAGCAGTTCTTC.